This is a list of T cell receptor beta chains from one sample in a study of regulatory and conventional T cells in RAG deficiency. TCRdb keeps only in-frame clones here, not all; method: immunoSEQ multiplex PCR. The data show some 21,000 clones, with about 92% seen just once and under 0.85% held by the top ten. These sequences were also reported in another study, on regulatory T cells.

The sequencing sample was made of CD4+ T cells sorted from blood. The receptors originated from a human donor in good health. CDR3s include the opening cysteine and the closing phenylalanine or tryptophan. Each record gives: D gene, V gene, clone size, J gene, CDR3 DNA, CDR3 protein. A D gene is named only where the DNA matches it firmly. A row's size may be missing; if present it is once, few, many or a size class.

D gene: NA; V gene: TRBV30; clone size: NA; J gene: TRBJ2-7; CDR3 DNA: TGTGCCTGGAGTACTACAGGGATACTTCACGAGCAGTACTTC; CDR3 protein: CAWSTTGILHEQYF
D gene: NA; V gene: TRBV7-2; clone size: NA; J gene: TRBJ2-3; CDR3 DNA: TGTGCCAGCAGCTCCATCAGGGAAGATACGCAGTATTTT; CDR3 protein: CASSSIREDTQYF
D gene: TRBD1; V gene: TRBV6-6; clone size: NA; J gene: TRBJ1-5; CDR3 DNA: TGTGCCAGCAGCGGACAGGGCGCGAATCAGCCCCAGCATTTT; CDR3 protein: CASSGQGANQPQHF
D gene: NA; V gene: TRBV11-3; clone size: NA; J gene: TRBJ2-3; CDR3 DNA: TGTGCCAGCAGCTTCGACTATACGCAGTATTTT; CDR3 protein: CASSFDYTQYF
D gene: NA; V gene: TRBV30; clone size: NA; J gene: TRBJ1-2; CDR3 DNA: TGTGCCTGGAGTGTGGGGGGTGTCTACACCTTC; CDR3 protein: CAWSVGGVYTF
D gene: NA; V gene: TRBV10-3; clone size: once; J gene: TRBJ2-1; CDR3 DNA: TGTGCCATCAGACCTCCGGGGAATGAGCAGTTCTTC; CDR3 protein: CAIRPPGNEQFF
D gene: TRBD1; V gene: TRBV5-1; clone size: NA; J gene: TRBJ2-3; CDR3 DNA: TGCGCCAGCAGCTTGGACAGGGGGGTCTCAGATACGCAGTATTTT; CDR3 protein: CASSLDRGVSDTQYF
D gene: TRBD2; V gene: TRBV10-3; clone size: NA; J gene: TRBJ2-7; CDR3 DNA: TGTGCCATCAGTGGACTAGAGTCGGGAGGGTCCTACGAGCAGTACTTC; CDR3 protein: CAISGLESGGSYEQYF
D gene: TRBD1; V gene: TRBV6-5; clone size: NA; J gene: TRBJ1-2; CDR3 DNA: TGTGCCAGCAGTACCGGGACAGAGATCTATGGCTACACCTTC; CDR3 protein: CASSTGTEIYGYTF
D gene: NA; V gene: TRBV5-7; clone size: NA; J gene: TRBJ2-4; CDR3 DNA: TGTGCCAGCAGCCCGAATGTGATAGCCAAAAACATTCAGTACTTC; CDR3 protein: CASSPNVIAKNIQYF
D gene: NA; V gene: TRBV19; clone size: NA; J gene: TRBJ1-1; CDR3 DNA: TGTGCCAGTAGTATGATGGCAGGGGAAACTGAAGCTTTCTTT; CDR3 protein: CASSMMAGETEAFF
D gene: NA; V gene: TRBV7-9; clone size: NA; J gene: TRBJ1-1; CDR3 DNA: TGTGCCAGCAGCTTAGGAGTGCCCGGGACTGAAGCTTTCTTT; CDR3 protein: CASSLGVPGTEAFF
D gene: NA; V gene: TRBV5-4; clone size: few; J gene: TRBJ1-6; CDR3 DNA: TGTGCCAGCAGCTTGGGAGGGTTAGGGTCACCCCTCCACTTT; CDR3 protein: CASSLGGLGSPLHF
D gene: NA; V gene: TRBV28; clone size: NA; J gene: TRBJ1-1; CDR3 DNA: TGTGCCAGCAGTTTGGGGGTATTCACTGAAGCTTTCTTT; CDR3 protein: CASSLGVFTEAFF
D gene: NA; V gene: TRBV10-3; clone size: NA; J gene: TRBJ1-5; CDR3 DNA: TGTGCCATCAGTGAGTCCGATCAGCCCCAGCATTTT; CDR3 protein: CAISESDQPQHF
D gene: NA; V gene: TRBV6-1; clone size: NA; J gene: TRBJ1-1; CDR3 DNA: TGTGCCAGCAGTGAGGGTCTTTTAGACACTGAAGCTTTCTTT; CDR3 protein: CASSEGLLDTEAFF